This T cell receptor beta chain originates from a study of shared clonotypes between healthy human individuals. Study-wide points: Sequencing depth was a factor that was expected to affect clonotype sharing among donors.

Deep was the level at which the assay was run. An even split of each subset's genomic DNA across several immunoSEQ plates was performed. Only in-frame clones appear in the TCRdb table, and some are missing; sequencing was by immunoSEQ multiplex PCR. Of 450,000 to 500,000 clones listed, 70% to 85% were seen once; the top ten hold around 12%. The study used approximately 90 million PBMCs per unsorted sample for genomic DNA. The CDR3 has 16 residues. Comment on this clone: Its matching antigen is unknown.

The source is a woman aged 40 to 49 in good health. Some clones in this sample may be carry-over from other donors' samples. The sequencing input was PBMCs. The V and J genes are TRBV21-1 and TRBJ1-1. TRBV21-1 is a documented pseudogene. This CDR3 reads CASSPLGRGMNTEAFF. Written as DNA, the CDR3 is TGTGCCAGCAGCCCATTGGGACGGGGAATGAACACTGAAGCTTTCTTT.